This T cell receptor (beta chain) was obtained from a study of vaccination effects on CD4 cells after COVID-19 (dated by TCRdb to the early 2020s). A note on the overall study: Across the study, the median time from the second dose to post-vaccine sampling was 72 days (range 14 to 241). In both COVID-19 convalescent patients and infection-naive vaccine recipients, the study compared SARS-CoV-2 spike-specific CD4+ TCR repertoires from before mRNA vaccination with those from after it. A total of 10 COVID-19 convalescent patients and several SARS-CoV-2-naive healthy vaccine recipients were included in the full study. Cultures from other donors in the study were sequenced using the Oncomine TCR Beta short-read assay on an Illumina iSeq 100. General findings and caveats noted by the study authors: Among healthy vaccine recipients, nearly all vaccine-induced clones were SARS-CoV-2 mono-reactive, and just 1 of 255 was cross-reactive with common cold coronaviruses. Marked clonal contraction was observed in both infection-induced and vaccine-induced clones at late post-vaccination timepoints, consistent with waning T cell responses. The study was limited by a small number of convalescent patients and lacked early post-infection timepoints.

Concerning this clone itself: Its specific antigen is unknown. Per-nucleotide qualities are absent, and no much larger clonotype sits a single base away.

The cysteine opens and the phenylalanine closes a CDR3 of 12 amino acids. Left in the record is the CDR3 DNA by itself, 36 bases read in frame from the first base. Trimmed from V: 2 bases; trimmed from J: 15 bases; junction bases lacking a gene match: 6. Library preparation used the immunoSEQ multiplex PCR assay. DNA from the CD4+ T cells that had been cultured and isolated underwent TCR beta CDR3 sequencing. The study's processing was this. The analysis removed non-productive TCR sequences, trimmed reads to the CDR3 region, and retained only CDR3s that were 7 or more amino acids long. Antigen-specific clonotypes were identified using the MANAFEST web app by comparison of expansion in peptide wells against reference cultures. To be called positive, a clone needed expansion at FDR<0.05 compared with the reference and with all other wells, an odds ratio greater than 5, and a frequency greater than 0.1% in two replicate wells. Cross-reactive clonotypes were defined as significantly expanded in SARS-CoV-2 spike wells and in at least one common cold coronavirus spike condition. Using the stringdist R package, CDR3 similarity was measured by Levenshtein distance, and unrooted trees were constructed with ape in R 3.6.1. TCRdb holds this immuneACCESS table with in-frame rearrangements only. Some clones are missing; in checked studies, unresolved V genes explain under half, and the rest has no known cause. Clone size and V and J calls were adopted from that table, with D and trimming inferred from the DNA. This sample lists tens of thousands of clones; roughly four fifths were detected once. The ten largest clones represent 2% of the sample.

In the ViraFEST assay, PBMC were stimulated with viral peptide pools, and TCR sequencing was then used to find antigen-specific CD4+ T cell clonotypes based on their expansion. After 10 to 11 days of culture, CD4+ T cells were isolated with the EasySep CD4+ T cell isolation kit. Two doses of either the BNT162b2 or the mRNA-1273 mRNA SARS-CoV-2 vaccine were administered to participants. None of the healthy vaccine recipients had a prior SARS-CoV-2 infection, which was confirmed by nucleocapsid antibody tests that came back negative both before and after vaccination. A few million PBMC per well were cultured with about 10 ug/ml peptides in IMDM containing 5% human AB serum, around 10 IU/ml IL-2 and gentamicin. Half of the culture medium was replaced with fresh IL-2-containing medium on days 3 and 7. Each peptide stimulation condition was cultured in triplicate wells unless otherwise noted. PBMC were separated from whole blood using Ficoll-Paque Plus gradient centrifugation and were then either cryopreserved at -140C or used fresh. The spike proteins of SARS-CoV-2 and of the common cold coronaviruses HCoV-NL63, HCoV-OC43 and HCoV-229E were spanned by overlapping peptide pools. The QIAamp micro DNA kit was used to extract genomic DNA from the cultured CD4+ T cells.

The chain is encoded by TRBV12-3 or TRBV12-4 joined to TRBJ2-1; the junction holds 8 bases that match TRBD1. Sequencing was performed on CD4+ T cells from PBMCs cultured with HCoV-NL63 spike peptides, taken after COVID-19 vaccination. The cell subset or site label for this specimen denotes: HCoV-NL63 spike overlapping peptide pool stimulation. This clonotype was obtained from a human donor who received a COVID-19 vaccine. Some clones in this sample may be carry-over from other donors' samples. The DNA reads TGTGCCAGCAGTTTATACCCAGGACAGGGGTTCTTC. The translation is CASSLYPGQGFF.